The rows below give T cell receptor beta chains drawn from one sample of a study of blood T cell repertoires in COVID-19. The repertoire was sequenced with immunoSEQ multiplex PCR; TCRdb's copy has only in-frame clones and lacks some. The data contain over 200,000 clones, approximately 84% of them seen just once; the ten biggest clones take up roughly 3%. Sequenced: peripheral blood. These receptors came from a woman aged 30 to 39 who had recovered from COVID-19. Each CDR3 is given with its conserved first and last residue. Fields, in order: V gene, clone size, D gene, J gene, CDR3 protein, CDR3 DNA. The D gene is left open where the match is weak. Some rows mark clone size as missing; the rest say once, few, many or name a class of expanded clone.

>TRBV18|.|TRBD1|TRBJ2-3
CASDSGQGTDTQYF
TGTGCCAGCGACTCGGGACAGGGGACAGATACGCAGTATTTT
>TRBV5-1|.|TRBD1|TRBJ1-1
CASSLVGTGNTEAFF
TGCGCCAGCAGCTTGGTGGGGACAGGGAACACTGAAGCTTTCTTT
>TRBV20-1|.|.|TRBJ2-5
CSAKRGETQYF
TGCAGTGCTAAGAGGGGGGAGACCCAGTACTTC
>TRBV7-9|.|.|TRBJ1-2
CASSSGRTDFNYGYTF
TGTGCCAGCAGCTCCGGCAGGACAGACTTTAACTATGGCTACACCTTC
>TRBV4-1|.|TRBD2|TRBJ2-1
CASSQDWGGSYNEQFF
TGCGCCAGCAGCCAAGATTGGGGGGGATCCTACAATGAGCAGTTCTTC
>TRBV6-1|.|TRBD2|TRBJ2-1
CASSELSSGGPNEQFF
TGTGCCAGCAGTGAATTGTCTAGCGGGGGCCCGAATGAGCAGTTCTTC
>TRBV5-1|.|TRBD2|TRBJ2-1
CASSPTLAGGLNNEQFF
TGCGCCAGCAGCCCGACTCTAGCGGGGGGTCTTAACAATGAGCAGTTCTTC
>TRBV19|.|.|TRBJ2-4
CASSIGGGLQYF
TGTGCCAGTAGTATAGGGGGAGGCCTCCAGTACTTC
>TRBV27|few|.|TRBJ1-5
CASSPQGRTQPQHF
TGTGCCAGCAGCCCTCAGGGGCGAACTCAGCCCCAGCATTTT
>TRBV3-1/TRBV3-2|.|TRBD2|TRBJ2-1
CASSQVAGGPGEQFF
TGTGCCAGCAGCCAAGTGGCGGGGGGGCCTGGAGAGCAGTTCTTC
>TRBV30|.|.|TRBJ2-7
CAWSPVSSEQYF
TGTGCCTGGAGTCCGGTTTCCTCCGAGCAGTACTTC
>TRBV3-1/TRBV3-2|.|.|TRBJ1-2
CASSPRQALGYTF
TGTGCCAGCAGCCCCCGACAGGCTCTTGGCTACACCTTC
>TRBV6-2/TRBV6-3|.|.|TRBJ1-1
CASSPRQEGTEAFF
TGTGCCAGCAGTCCCAGGCAGGAAGGCACTGAAGCTTTCTTT
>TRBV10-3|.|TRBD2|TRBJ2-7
CASREVGLAGYEQYF
TGTGCCTCCAGGGAGGTGGGACTAGCGGGCTACGAGCAGTACTTC
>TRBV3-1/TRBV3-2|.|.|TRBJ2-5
CASSQWERETQYF
TGTGCCAGCAGCCAATGGGAGCGGGAGACCCAGTACTTC
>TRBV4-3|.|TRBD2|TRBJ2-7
CASSQGAGTSGVEQYF
TGCGCCAGCAGCCAAGGAGCCGGGACTAGCGGGGTAGAGCAGTACTTC
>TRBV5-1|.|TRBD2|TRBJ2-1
CASSGAGPGWGEQFF
TGCGCCAGCAGCGGAGCGGGGCCCGGATGGGGTGAGCAGTTCTTC
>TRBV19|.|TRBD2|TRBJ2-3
CASSIGGLAPTDTQYF
TGTGCCAGTAGTATAGGGGGACTAGCACCCACAGATACGCAGTATTTT
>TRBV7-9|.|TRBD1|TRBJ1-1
CASSTQGDGTEAFF
TGTGCCAGCAGCACACAGGGGGACGGCACTGAAGCTTTCTTT
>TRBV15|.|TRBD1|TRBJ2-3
CATSRGRGQGGTDTQYF
TGTGCCACCAGCAGAGGAAGAGGACAGGGAGGAACAGATACGCAGTATTTT
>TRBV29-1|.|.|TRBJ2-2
CSASTGVTGELFF
TGCAGCGCGTCCACCGGGGTCACCGGGGAGCTGTTTTTT
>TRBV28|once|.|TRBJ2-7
CASSFKSYEQYF
TGTGCCAGCAGTTTTAAGAGCTACGAGCAGTACTTC
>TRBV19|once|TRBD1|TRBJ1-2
CASSISGTGNYGYTF
TGTGCCAGTAGTATTTCTGGGACAGGGAACTATGGCTACACCTTC
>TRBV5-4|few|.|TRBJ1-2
CASSQQGNYGYTF
TGTGCCAGCAGCCAACAGGGTAACTATGGCTACACCTTC
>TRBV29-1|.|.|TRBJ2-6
CSVVSPTGSPSSGANVLTF
TGCAGCGTTGTTTCCCCTACAGGTTCTCCAAGCTCTGGGGCCAACGTCCTGACTTTC
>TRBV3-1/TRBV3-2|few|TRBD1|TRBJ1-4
CASSQAGGQVEKLFF
TGTGCCAGCAGCCAAGCAGGGGGCCAGGTTGAAAAACTGTTTTTT
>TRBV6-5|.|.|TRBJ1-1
CASRLWGRSDTEAFF
TGTGCCAGCAGACTATGGGGGCGTTCGGACACTGAAGCTTTCTTT